These T cell receptor beta chains were read from a single sample in a study of blood T cell repertoires in COVID-19. TCRdb keeps only in-frame clones here, not all; method: immunoSEQ multiplex PCR. The sample holds approximately 280,000 clones, around 92% seen once. Specimen: PBMCs or T cells enriched from blood (not recorded which). Source of these receptors: a woman aged 55-69 years who had recovered from COVID-19. The CDR3 runs from the conserved cysteine through the conserved F or W. D genes are given only for firm matches. Clone size, where shown, is once, few, many, or a class for clones that have expanded.

j_call clone_size v_call d_call cdr3_nt cdr3_aa
TRBJ2-7 - TRBV18 - TGTGCCAGCTCACCAAGTAGGGGGGGGGCGTCCGAGCAGTACTTC CASSPSRGGASEQYF
TRBJ2-5 - TRBV28 - TGTGCCAGCAGTCCGGAGTTGAGAGATACCCAGTACTTC CASSPELRDTQYF
TRBJ2-7 - TRBV12-3/TRBV12-4 - TGTGCCAGCGGAGGAGGCGGGTACAGCGAGCAGTACTTC CASGGGGYSEQYF
TRBJ1-4 once TRBV24-1 - TGTGCCACCAGTGATCGTCTCGGAGGCCCGGACGGTGAAAAACTGTTTTTT CATSDRLGGPDGEKLFF
TRBJ2-5 once TRBV11-2 - TGTGCCAGCAGCCCCAGTCAAGAGACCCAGTACTTC CASSPSQETQYF
TRBJ2-7 - TRBV4-1 TRBD1 TGCGCCAGCAGCTCCCGACAGGGGATCTCCTACGAGCAGTACTTC CASSSRQGISYEQYF
TRBJ2-1 few TRBV12-5 - TGTGCTAGTGGTTTAGACCCCAGGGTAAATGAGCAGTTCTTC CASGLDPRVNEQFF
TRBJ2-2 - TRBV10-3 TRBD2 TGTGCCACCAGGGAGCGGGAGAACACCGGGGAGCTGTTTTTT CATRERENTGELFF
TRBJ2-1 - TRBV18 TRBD1 TGTGCCAGCTCACCACCACAGGGGGCCTACAATGAGCAGTTCTTC CASSPPQGAYNEQFF
TRBJ1-1 - TRBV30 - TGTGCCTGGAGTTCAGGGGTAGTCACTGAAGCTTTCTTT CAWSSGVVTEAFF
TRBJ2-7 - TRBV14 TRBD1 TGTGCCAGCAGCGCCGGCCGACTAACGGGGACAGCCTCCTACGAGCAGTACTTC CASSAGRLTGTASYEQYF
TRBJ1-6 - TRBV7-3 - TGTGCCAGCAGCTTATCGAGGCAACCGCCCGATTCACCCCTCCACTTT CASSLSRQPPDSPLHF
TRBJ2-4 once TRBV11-2 - TGTGCCAGCAGCGCGCAGGGGACAAAAAACATTCAGTACTTC CASSAQGTKNIQYF
TRBJ2-1 - TRBV5-4 - TGTGCCAGCAGCTTGACACAGGGTTACTACAATGAGCAGTTCTTC CASSLTQGYYNEQFF
TRBJ1-1 once TRBV9 TRBD1 TGTGCCAGCAGCGTAGCAGGGGGTCTCGAAGCTTTCTTT CASSVAGGLEAFF
TRBJ2-2 - TRBV7-2 - TGTGCCAGCAGCTTCGACGGGGTGTACACCGGGGAGCTGTTTTTT CASSFDGVYTGELFF
TRBJ2-2 - TRBV9 - TGTGCCAGCAGCGTAGGTCCGGCTAGCTTCACCGGGGAGCTGTTTTTT CASSVGPASFTGELFF
TRBJ2-3 few TRBV6-5 - TGTGCTGTGGGGGGGCGTACCAGCACAGATACGCAGTATTTT CAVGGRTSTDTQYF
TRBJ1-5 - TRBV2 TRBD1 TGTGCCAGTACGGGACAGGGGTCACCTCAGCCCCAGCATTTT CASTGQGSPQPQHF
TRBJ1-1 - TRBV5-1 - TGCGCCAGCAGCTTAAGCGGGTTGGACACTGAAGCTTTCTTT CASSLSGLDTEAFF
TRBJ1-1 few TRBV12-3/TRBV12-4 - TGTGCCAGCAGCCCATTGAACACTGAAGCTTTCTTT CASSPLNTEAFF
TRBJ2-5 - TRBV19 TRBD2 TGTGCCAGTAGCATACAGACTAGCGGGAAAGAGACCCAGTACTTC CASSIQTSGKETQYF
TRBJ1-1 - TRBV10-1 TRBD1 TGCGCCAGCAGTGAGCAACAGGGGGTGAGCACTGAAGCTTTCTTT CASSEQQGVSTEAFF
TRBJ2-5 - TRBV7-9 - TGTGCCAGCAGCCCCGACAGGACTCGGGAGACCCAGTACTTC CASSPDRTRETQYF
TRBJ2-5 - TRBV28 - TGTGCCAGCAGTTTATCTGGGGGAACGGGAGAAGAGACCCAGTACTTC CASSLSGGTGEETQYF
TRBJ1-4 - TRBV24-1 TRBD1 TGTGCCACCAGTGGTGGGACAGGAGGCAAGGAAAAACTGTTTTTT CATSGGTGGKEKLFF
TRBJ2-2 - TRBV5-6 - TGTGCCAGCAGCCGCGGACAGATCGGGGAGCTGTTTTTT CASSRGQIGELFF
TRBJ1-5 - TRBV12-3/TRBV12-4 - TGTGCCAGCAGTCCGGGGTCTCAGCCCCAGCATTTT CASSPGSQPQHF
TRBJ2-2 - TRBV18 - TGTGCCAGCTCACTTTCGGTCAGGGGCGGCACCGGGGAGCTGTTTTTT CASSLSVRGGTGELFF
TRBJ2-3 - TRBV29-1 TRBD2 TGCAGCGTTGAAGGACTAGCGGGGGGACCCACAGATACGCAGTATTTT CSVEGLAGGPTDTQYF
TRBJ1-5 - TRBV27 TRBD1 TGTGCCAGCAGTTTTTATACAGGGGGCACTCAGCCCCAGCATTTT CASSFYTGGTQPQHF
TRBJ2-2 - TRBV9 - TGTGCCAGCAGCGCCGAACTAGCAAGCGGCGGGGAGCTGTTTTTT CASSAELASGGELFF
TRBJ1-1 - TRBV25-1 TRBD1 TGTGCCAGCAGTGAGACAGGGTACACTGAAGCTTTCTTT CASSETGYTEAFF
TRBJ2-2 - TRBV18 TRBD1 TGTGCCAGCTCACCTGGTCAGGGGGCCAACACCGGGGAGCTGTTTTTT CASSPGQGANTGELFF
TRBJ2-4 once TRBV11-2 - TGTGCCAGCAGCTTAGATACAGGCAGTTTGTACTTC CASSLDTGSLYF
TRBJ2-7 - TRBV19 - TGTGCCAGTATAGTAGTCCCTTGGAGGATGGACCGAGACTACGAGCAGTACTTC CASIVVPWRMDRDYEQYF
TRBJ2-3 - TRBV5-6 TRBD2 TGTGCCAGCTTCGAGAGGACTAGCGGTAATACGCAGTATTTT CASFERTSGNTQYF
TRBJ2-1 - TRBV28 TRBD1 TGTGCCAGCAGTCAAGAGGGACAGAGCTACAATGAGCAGTTCTTC CASSQEGQSYNEQFF
TRBJ1-2 once TRBV5-1 TRBD1 TGCGCCAGCGAACCGGGACAGGGGGTCGGTGGCTACACCTTC CASEPGQGVGGYTF
TRBJ2-5 - TRBV29-1 TRBD2 TGCAGCGTTGGAGCGGGGGAGACCCAGTACTTC CSVGAGETQYF
TRBJ1-3 - TRBV3-1/TRBV3-2 - TGTGCCAGCAGCCAAGATAGTACCGGAAACACCATATATTTT CASSQDSTGNTIYF
TRBJ1-1 - TRBV6-4 - TGTGCCAGCAACCACTACAGGTCTGAAGCTTTCTTT CASNHYRSEAFF
TRBJ2-7 - TRBV27 TRBD2 TGTGCCAGCAGTACCAGGACTAGCGGTACCTACGAGCAGTACTTC CASSTRTSGTYEQYF
TRBJ2-7 - TRBV7-9 TRBD2 TGTGCCAGCACCCCCATAGGGGGGACTAGGAACGAGCAGTACTTC CASTPIGGTRNEQYF
TRBJ1-2 - TRBV28 TRBD1 TGTGCCAGCAGGAAGGACAGGGGTAACTATGGCTACACCTTC CASRKDRGNYGYTF